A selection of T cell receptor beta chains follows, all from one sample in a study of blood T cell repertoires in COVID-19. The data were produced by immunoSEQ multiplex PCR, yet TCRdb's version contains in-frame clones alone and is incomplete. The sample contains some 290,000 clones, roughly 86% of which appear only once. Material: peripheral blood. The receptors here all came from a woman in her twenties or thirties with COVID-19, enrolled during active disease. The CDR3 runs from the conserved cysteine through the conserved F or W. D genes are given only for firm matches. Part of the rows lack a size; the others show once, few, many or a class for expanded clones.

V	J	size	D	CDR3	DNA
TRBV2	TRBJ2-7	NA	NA	CAGLGHGGAYRGEQYF	TGTGCCGGCCTCGGTCACGGAGGGGCCTATCGGGGCGAGCAGTACTTC
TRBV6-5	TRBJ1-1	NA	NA	CASSYVGGAEAFF	TGTGCCAGCAGTTACGTGGGGGGGGCTGAAGCTTTCTTT
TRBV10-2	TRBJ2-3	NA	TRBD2	CASSERTSLAQYF	TGCGCCAGCAGTGAGCGGACTAGCTTGGCGCAGTATTTT
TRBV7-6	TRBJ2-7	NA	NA	CASSLEAGRSYEQYF	TGTGCCAGCAGCTTAGAGGCAGGGAGGTCCTACGAGCAGTACTTC
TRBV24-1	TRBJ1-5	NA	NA	CATSDLWPPQGGGNQPQHF	TGTGCCACCAGTGATTTGTGGCCCCCACAGGGTGGCGGCAATCAGCCCCAGCATTTT
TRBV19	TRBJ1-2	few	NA	CASRGVAHNYGYTF	TGTGCCAGTCGCGGCGTGGCCCATAACTATGGCTACACCTTC
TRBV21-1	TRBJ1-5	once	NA	CASSPRGPLTQQPQHF	TGTGCCAGCAGTCCGCGCGGGCCCCTTACTCAACAGCCCCAGCATTTT
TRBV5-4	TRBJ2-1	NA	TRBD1	CASSSGTGIYNEQFF	TGTGCCAGCAGCTCAGGGACAGGAATTTACAATGAGCAGTTCTTC
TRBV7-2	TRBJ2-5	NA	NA	CASSLAGGRETQYF	TGTGCCAGCAGCTTAGCGGGGGGGCGAGAGACCCAGTACTTC
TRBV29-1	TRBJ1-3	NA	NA	CSVEEQAGNTIYF	TGCAGCGTTGAAGAACAGGCTGGAAACACCATATATTTT
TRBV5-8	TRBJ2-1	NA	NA	CASSLKESGLQYNEQFF	TGTGCCAGCAGCTTGAAGGAGTCAGGGTTGCAGTACAATGAGCAGTTCTTC
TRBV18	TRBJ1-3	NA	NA	CASSHNSQGLRGAIYF	TGTGCCAGCTCACACAACAGCCAGGGACTTCGAGGGGCCATATATTTT
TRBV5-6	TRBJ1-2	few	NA	CASSLRIGVSNYGYTF	TGTGCCAGCAGCCTGCGAATAGGGGTATCTAACTATGGCTACACCTTC
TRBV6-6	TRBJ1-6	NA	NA	CASSSSGGTYNSPLHF	TGTGCCAGCAGTTCCTCGGGAGGGACCTATAATTCACCCCTCCACTTT
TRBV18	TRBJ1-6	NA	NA	CASSRLGGNTDSPLHF	TGTGCCAGCTCACGCCTGGGAGGGAATACAGATTCACCCCTCCACTTT
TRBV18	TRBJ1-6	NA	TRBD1	CASSPTGTVGSPLHF	TGTGCCAGCTCGCCGACAGGGACGGTGGGTTCACCCCTCCACTTT
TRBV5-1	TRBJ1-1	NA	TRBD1	CASSLAPGGTEAFF	TGCGCCAGCAGCTTGGCGCCAGGGGGAACGGAAGCTTTCTTT
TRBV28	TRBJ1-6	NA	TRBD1	CASSPGTGTLTSPLHF	TGTGCCAGCAGCCCGGGGACAGGGACTTTAACTTCACCCCTCCACTTT
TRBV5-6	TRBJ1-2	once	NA	CASSWRIGGGYTF	TGTGCCAGCAGCTGGAGGATAGGGGGAGGCTACACCTTC
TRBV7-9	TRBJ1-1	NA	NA	CASSRNRGEAFF	TGTGCCAGCAGCCGAAACCGGGGAGAGGCTTTCTTT
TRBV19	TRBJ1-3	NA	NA	CASSSYASGNTIYF	TGTGCCAGTAGCTCCTACGCCTCTGGAAACACCATATATTTT
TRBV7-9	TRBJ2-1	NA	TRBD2	CASSLEIAGEDNEQFF	TGTGCCAGCAGCTTAGAAATAGCGGGGGAAGACAATGAGCAGTTCTTC
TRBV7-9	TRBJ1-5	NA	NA	CASSLFIAGVNQPQHF	TGTGCCAGCAGCTTATTCATCGCAGGGGTTAATCAGCCCCAGCATTTT
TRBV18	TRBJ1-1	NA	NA	CASSPGGQNTEAFF	TGTGCCAGCTCCCCGGGAGGGCAGAACACTGAAGCTTTCTTT
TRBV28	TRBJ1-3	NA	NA	CASSFLYSGNTIYF	TGTGCCAGCAGTTTTTTGTACTCTGGAAACACCATATATTTT
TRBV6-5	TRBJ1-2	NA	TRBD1	CASIPGGTGINGYTF	TGTGCCAGCATCCCGGGGGGGACAGGGATAAATGGCTACACCTTC
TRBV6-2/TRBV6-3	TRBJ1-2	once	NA	CASSYPVTGNGYTF	TGTGCCAGCAGTTACCCGGTAACGGGAAATGGCTACACCTTC
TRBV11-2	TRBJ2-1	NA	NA	CASSFSFQFNEQFF	TGTGCCAGCAGCTTTAGCTTTCAGTTCAATGAGCAGTTCTTC
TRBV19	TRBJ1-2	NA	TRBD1	CASSTYGTGNYGYTF	TGTGCCAGTAGTACCTACGGGACAGGGAACTATGGCTACACCTTC
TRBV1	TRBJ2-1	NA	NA	CTSSQEGERGDNEQFF	TGCACCAGCAGCCAAGAGGGGGAGCGGGGTGACAATGAGCAGTTCTTC
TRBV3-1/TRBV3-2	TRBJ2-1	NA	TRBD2	CASRLAGYNEQFF	TGTGCCTCACGACTAGCAGGGTATAATGAGCAGTTCTTC
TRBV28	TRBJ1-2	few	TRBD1	CAVGDDETGKGYTF	TGTGCAGTAGGGGACGACGAGACAGGGAAAGGCTACACCTTC
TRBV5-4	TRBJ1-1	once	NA	CASSLTGSNTEAFF	TGTGCCAGCAGCTTAACGGGATCTAACACTGAAGCTTTCTTT
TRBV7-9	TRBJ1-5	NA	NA	CASSLVGGTSNQPQHF	TGTGCCAGCAGCTTAGTCGGGGGGACTAGCAATCAGCCCCAGCATTTT
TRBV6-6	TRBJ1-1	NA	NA	CASSYFGGGGDTEAFF	TGTGCCAGCAGTTACTTTGGCGGTGGGGGGGACACTGAAGCTTTCTTT
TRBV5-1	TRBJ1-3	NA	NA	CASSLGGSSGNTIYF	TGCGCCAGCAGCTTGGGTGGGAGCTCTGGAAACACCATATATTTT
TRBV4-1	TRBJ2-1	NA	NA	CASSQEGLSNEQFF	TGCGCCAGCAGCCAAGAGGGCCTTTCCAATGAGCAGTTCTTC
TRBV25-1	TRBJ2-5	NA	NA	CASSVRVGETQYF	TGTGCCAGCAGTGTCAGGGTTGGAGAGACCCAGTACTTC
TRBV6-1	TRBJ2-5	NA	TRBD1	CASSAFTQGARETQYF	TGTGCCAGCAGTGCCTTTACACAGGGGGCTAGGGAGACCCAGTACTTC
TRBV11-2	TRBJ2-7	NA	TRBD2	CASSSRGGALEQYF	TGTGCCAGCAGCTCACGGGGGGGGGCCCTCGAGCAGTACTTC
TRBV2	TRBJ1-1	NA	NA	CASRRTGVNTEAFF	TGTGCCAGCAGGAGGACGGGGGTGAACACTGAAGCTTTCTTT
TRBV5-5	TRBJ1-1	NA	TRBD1	CASSLTGATEAFF	TGTGCCAGCAGCTTGACAGGGGCCACTGAAGCTTTCTTT
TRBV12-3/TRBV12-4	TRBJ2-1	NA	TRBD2	CASTSSGGVQFF	TGTGCCAGCACGTCGAGCGGGGGGGTACAGTTCTTC
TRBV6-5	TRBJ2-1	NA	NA	CASTRYNEQFF	TGTGCCAGCACTAGGTACAATGAGCAGTTCTTC
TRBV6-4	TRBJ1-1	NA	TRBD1	CASSETGGYTEAFF	TGTGCCAGCAGTGAAACAGGGGGTTACACTGAAGCTTTCTTT
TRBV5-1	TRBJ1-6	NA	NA	CASSPGHSYNSPLHF	TGCGCCAGCAGCCCGGGACACTCCTATAATTCACCCCTCCACTTT
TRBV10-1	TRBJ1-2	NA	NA	CASSDNNYGYTF	TGCGCCAGCAGTGATAATAACTATGGCTACACCTTC
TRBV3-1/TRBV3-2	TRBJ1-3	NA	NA	CASSPPGGNTIYF	TGTGCCAGCAGCCCCCCCGGTGGAAACACCATATATTTT
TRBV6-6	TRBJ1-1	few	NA	CASTQQGGNTEAFF	TGTGCCAGCACTCAACAGGGTGGGAACACTGAAGCTTTCTTT
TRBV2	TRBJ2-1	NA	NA	CASSELGPAYNEQFF	TGTGCCAGCAGTGAGCTGGGGCCCGCCTACAATGAGCAGTTCTTC
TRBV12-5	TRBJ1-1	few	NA	CASVQGYKNTEAFF	TGTGCTAGTGTGCAGGGTTATAAGAACACTGAAGCTTTCTTT
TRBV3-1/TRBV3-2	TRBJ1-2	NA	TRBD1	CASSRTGDYGYTF	TGTGCCAGCAGCCGCACAGGGGACTATGGCTACACCTTC
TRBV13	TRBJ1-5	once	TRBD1	CASSLRTGELGNQPQHF	TGTGCCAGCAGCCTGAGGACAGGGGAGCTGGGCAATCAGCCCCAGCATTTT
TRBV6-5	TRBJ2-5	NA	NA	CASSYEGSTTRETQYF	TGTGCCAGCAGTTACGAGGGCTCCACCACCCGAGAGACCCAGTACTTC
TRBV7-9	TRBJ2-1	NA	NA	CASSSHEVEQFF	TGTGCCAGCAGCTCCCATGAGGTGGAGCAGTTCTTC
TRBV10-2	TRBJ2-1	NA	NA	CASNGGRGNEQFF	TGCGCCAGCAACGGGGGGCGCGGAAATGAGCAGTTCTTC